Below are 27 T cell receptor beta chains sequenced from a single sample in a study of CD8 T cells in Susac syndrome. RNA amounts of 0.5 to 1 ug underwent reverse transcription with random hexamers. TCRdb reanalysed the immunoSEQ multiplex PCR reads using MiXCR and keeps one entry per CDR3 protein. The table lists 100,000 to 150,000 distinct CDR3 sequences, 90% to 95% of them singletons, with roughly 0.11% in the top ten. Sequences were obtained from CD4+ T cells from PBMCs. The receptor set was obtained from a human donor in good health.

The chain recombines TRBV28 with TRBJ2-5, with 7 bases that match TRBD2. The germline CDR1 and CDR2 sequences are MDHEN and SYDVKM. The CDR3 is made up of 14 amino acids. The V gene end was trimmed by 3 bases and the J gene end by 4 bases; junction bases not matched to a gene: 5. Written as DNA, the CDR3 is TGTGCCAGCAGTTTCGGGGCTAGCGGAGAGACCCAGTACTTC. Translated, it gives CASSFGASGETQYF. Complete variable domain (other parts from reference TRBV28 and TRBJ2-5): DVKVTQSSRYLVKRTGEKVFLECVQDMDHENMFWYRQDPGLGLRLIYFSYDVKMKEKGDIPEGYSVSREKKERFSLILESASTNQTSMYLCASSFGASGETQYFGPGTRLLVL.

The chain uses TRBV3-1 and TRBJ2-3, with a possible D match to TRBD2 (6 bases). V was pared by 6 bases and J by 2 bases, with 12 bases between. Germline lookup yields CDR1 LGHDT and CDR2 YNNKEL (reference sequence). The CDR3 is 14 amino acids. The CDR3 coding sequence is TGTGCCAGCAGTCCCGGGAGTCTCACAGATACGCAGTATTTT. It translates to CASSPGSLTDTQYF.

V is TRBV2 and J is TRBJ2-5; a possible D gene is TRBD1 (5 bases). The V end was cut by 7 bases, the J end by 7 bases, with 16 bases between. Germline values: CDR1 SNHLY, CDR2 FYNNEI. The CDR3 has 13 residues. This CDR3 is CASIRSGQGTQYF. The CDR3 nucleotides are TGTGCCAGCATTAGGTCAGGCCAGGGGACCCAGTACTTC. Full variable domain (outside the CDR3, taken from reference TRBV2 and TRBJ2-5): EPEVTQTPSHQVTQMGQEVILRCVPISNHLYFYWYRQILGQKVEFLVSFYNNEISEKSEIFDDQFSVERPDGSNFTLKIRSTKLEDSAMYFCASIRSGQGTQYFGPGTRLLVL.

The V call is TRBV6-2 or TRBV6-3, the J call TRBJ2-1; 14 nucleotides agree with TRBD2. Germline V gives CDR1 MNHEY, CDR2 SVGEGT. CDR3 length equals 17 residues. V shed 2 bases, J shed 4 bases, and the junction held 4 bases outside the gene matches. The CDR3 sequence is CASSYLGLAGVYNEQFF. CDR3 in DNA: TGTGCCAGCAGTTACCTGGGACTAGCGGGAGTATACAATGAGCAGTTCTTC.

This chain uses TRBV29-1 with TRBJ2-7; D call uncertain. This CDR3 region has 13 residues. The ends were cut back, 4 bases at V and 0 bases at J, with 10 bases in the middle. Per the germline V gene, CDR1 is SQVTM and CDR2 is ANQGSEA. CDR3 protein: CSVVGIPSYEQYF. DNA of the CDR3: TGCAGCGTTGTTGGTATTCCCTCCTACGAGCAGTACTTC.

This clonotype was counted a single time. The chain links TRBV29-1 to TRBJ2-5, with 7 bases aligning to TRBD1. The trim removed 8 bases at V and 2 bases at J, leaving 5 bases unmatched. The CDR3 loop spans 12 amino acids. Germline CDR1 and CDR2: SQVTM and ANQGSEA. CDR3 coding DNA: TGCAGCTCCCAGGGACAGCAAGAGACCCAGTACTTC. Protein: CSSQGQQETQYF.

In its sample, this clonotype was seen a few times. The chain has TRBV6-4 and TRBJ1-1; D is uncertain. The V end was cut by 5 bases, the J end by 1 base, with 8 bases between. This CDR3 has 13 residues. The germline CDR1 and CDR2 sequences are MRHNA and SNTAGT. In DNA form, the CDR3 reads TGTGCCAGCAGTCGGGAGGAGAACACTGAAGCTTTCTTT. This translates into CASSREENTEAFF.

This clonotype was seen a single time. The V and J genes are TRBV20-1 and TRBJ2-5, with 11 positions matching TRBD2. Germline V gene data show CDR1 as DFQATT and CDR2 as SNEGSKA (reference sequence). J lost 4 bases, V lost 4 bases, and 8 bases had no gene match. The CDR3 consists of 15 residues. CDR3 in amino acids: CSATKFGLAGETQYF. CDR3 DNA: TGCAGTGCTACTAAATTCGGACTAGCGGGAGAGACCCAGTACTTC.

The CDR3 DNA follows: TGCGCCAGCAGCTTGGAGGCGGGACTAAGGAACACTGAAGCTTTCTTT. Translation: CASSLEAGLRNTEAFF. The chain employs TRBV5-1 and TRBJ1-1; D might be TRBD1 (5 bases). CDR3 length: 16 amino acids. Trimming removed 0 bases at V and 1 base at J, with 13 bases between. Germline CDR1 and CDR2: SGHRS and YFSETQ. The whole variable domain, filled in from reference TRBV5-1 and TRBJ1-1, reads KAGVTQTPRYLIKTRGQQVTLSCSPISGHRSVSWYQQTPGQGLQFLFEYFSETQRNKGNFPGRFSGRQFSNSRSEMNVSTLELGDSALYLCASSLEAGLRNTEAFFGQGTRLTVV.

This clonotype occurred a few times. The genes are TRBV7-9 and TRBJ2-7; 12 nucleotides line up with TRBD2. V was pared by 4 bases and J by 2 bases, with 3 bases of the junction left unmatched. This CDR3 comprises 15 residues. Germline V gene data show CDR1 as SEHNR and CDR2 as FQNEAQ (reference sequence). The CDR3 region is CASSSRTSGTYEQYF. The CDR3 bases are TGTGCCAGCAGCTCACGGACTAGCGGGACCTACGAGCAGTACTTC.

This CDR3 reads CASSFRLAGTKETQYF. The DNA for the CDR3 is TGTGCCAGCAGCTTCCGACTAGCGGGAACGAAAGAGACCCAGTACTTC. This sequence joins TRBV3-1 and TRBJ2-5; 11 bases fit TRBD2. Germline trimming cut 5 bases from V and 3 bases from J; bases unmatched to any gene: 8. Germline lookup yields CDR1 LGHDT and CDR2 YNNKEL (reference sequence). This CDR3 has 16 residues.

The chain has TRBV7-2 and TRBJ2-5, with 7 bases fitting TRBD2. Germline CDR1 is SGHTA and CDR2 is FQGNSA. This CDR3 spans 14 amino acids. J was trimmed by 5 bases and V by 8 bases; bases with no gene match: 11. CDR3 protein: CASARSAGVETQYF. The CDR3 DNA is TGTGCCAGCGCCCGATCGGCGGGAGTGGAGACCCAGTACTTC. The full variable domain, with the rest looked up from reference TRBV7-2 and TRBJ2-5, is GAGVSQSPSNKVTEKGKDVELRCDPISGHTALYWYRQSLGQGLEFLIYFQGNSAPDKSGLPSDRFSAERTGGSVSTLTIQRTQQEDSAVYLCASARSAGVETQYFGPGTRLLVL.

This clonotype was seen a handful of times. J is TRBJ1-5 and V is TRBV7-2; D is unclear. V was pared by 5 bases and J by 2 bases, with 7 bases between. The germline V gene has CDR1 SGHTA and CDR2 FQGNSA. The CDR3 runs 13 residues. The CDR3 nucleotides are TGTGCCAGCAGCGCTAGAGGCAATCAGCCCCAGCATTTT. Amino acids: CASSARGNQPQHF.

The chain combines TRBV5-1 with TRBJ2-4; D perhaps matches TRBD1 (6 bases). The V end lost 5 bases, the J end lost 5 bases, and 17 bases lay between the germline ends. The CDR3 has 15 amino acids. Germline V CDR1 and CDR2: SGHRS, YFSETQ. CDR3 amino acids: CASSWGPGNENIQYF. In nucleotides, the CDR3 is TGCGCCAGCAGTTGGGGGCCGGGAAATGAAAACATTCAGTACTTC.

The chain uses TRBV29-1 and TRBJ2-7, with D hard to call. CDR3 length: 11 amino acids. Per germline, CDR1 SQVTM and CDR2 ANQGSEA. V lost 0 bases to trimming and J lost 4 bases, with 4 bases between them. CDR3 loop: CSVEDHYEQYF. CDR3 nucleotide sequence: TGCAGCGTTGAAGATCATTACGAGCAGTACTTC.

Only one count was recorded for this clonotype. J is TRBJ2-1 and V is TRBV28; the match to TRBD1 covers 7 bases. The CDR3 loop spans 16 amino acids. Germline CDR1 reads MDHEN; CDR2 reads SYDVKM. The V and J ends lost 4 bases and 1 base, in that order; junction bases with no gene match: 7. The DNA for the CDR3 is TGTGCCAGCAGTTCGACAGGGTTTTATTCCTACAATGAGCAGTTCTTC. This sequence encodes CASSSTGFYSYNEQFF.

The chain combines TRBV15 with TRBJ1-4; D is unclear. Germline V gene sequence: CDR1 LNHNV, CDR2 YYDKDF (reference sequence). Trimming removed 5 bases from V and 8 bases from J, with 12 bases in between. CDR3 size: 13 residues. This CDR3 reads CATSRPLGEKLFF. CDR3 sequence (DNA): TGTGCCACCAGCCGCCCATTAGGGGAAAAACTGTTTTTT.

The chain uses TRBV28 and TRBJ2-7; D is perhaps TRBD2 (5 bases). CDR1 and CDR2 from the germline V gene are MDHEN and SYDVKM. The CDR3 has 15 residues. Deletions cut 5 bases from V and 2 bases from J, with 16 bases between. In nucleotides, the CDR3 is TGTGCCAGCAGTGGCAGCATGGTGGGAGCCTACGAGCAGTACTTC. Translating it yields CASSGSMVGAYEQYF. The full variable domain, in which reference TRBV28 and TRBJ2-7 provide the parts outside the CDR3, is DVKVTQSSRYLVKRTGEKVFLECVQDMDHENMFWYRQDPGLGLRLIYFSYDVKMKEKGDIPEGYSVSREKKERFSLILESASTNQTSMYLCASSGSMVGAYEQYFGPGTRLTVT.

V gene TRBV2 combines with J gene TRBJ2-4; weak D call: TRBD1 (5 bases). Germline loops: CDR1 SNHLY, CDR2 FYNNEI. Trimming left V 4 bases short and J 0 bases short, with 7 bases between. The CDR3 runs to 14 residues. CDR3 nucleotide sequence: TGTGCCAGCAGTGTGGACATAGCCAAAAACATTCAGTACTTC. Encoded protein: CASSVDIAKNIQYF.

The chain combines TRBV6-5 with TRBJ2-1; D gene ambiguous. Germline V gene sequence: CDR1 MNHEY, CDR2 SVGAGI. The V end was cut by 2 bases, the J end by 8 bases, with 16 bases between. This CDR3 contains 15 residues. The CDR3 loop is CASSYGGPPSDEQFF. CDR3 sequence (DNA): TGTGCCAGCAGTTACGGCGGACCCCCTTCGGATGAGCAGTTCTTC.

This clonotype has more than one count but fewer than ten. The chain carries TRBV5-8 and TRBJ1-2, with a possible D match to TRBD1 (6 bases). Trimming took off 2 bases at V and 5 bases at J, with 10 bases between the two ends. The V gene's germline CDR1 is SGHTS and CDR2 YDEGEE. This CDR3 has 13 residues. The CDR3 is CASSLGGGYGYTF. The CDR3 coding sequence is TGTGCCAGCAGCTTAGGGGGAGGGTATGGCTACACCTTC. Supplemented by reference TRBV5-8 and TRBJ1-2, the full variable domain reads EAGVTQSPTHLIKTRGQQATLRCSPISGHTSVYWYQQALGLGLQFLLWYDEGEERNRGNFPPRFSGRQFPNYSSELNVNALELEDSALYLCASSLGGGYGYTFGSGTRLTVV.

The chain couples TRBV19 to TRBJ2-7; D possibly corresponds to TRBD2 (5 bases). In germline, CDR1 is LNHDA, CDR2 SQIVND (reference sequence). The CDR3 contains 14 residues. Trimming removed 5 bases at V and 2 bases at J, with 13 bases between. Here the CDR3 DNA reads TGTGCCAGTAGTGAGGGCGGGCCTACCTACGAGCAGTACTTC. Protein: CASSEGGPTYEQYF. Full variable domain (remainder filled in from reference TRBV19 and TRBJ2-7): DGGITQSPKYLFRKEGQNVTLSCEQNLNHDAMYWYRQDPGQGLRLIYYSQIVNDFQKGDIAEGYSVSREKKESFPLTVTSAQKNPTAFYLCASSEGGPTYEQYFGPGTRLTVT.

V gene TRBV5-1 combines with J gene TRBJ2-5; D unresolved. The V gene lost 0 bases and the J gene lost 3 bases, with 9 bases spanning the gap. Germline V gene sequence: CDR1 SGHRS, CDR2 YFSETQ. This CDR3 has 14 amino acids. In DNA form, the CDR3 reads TGCGCCAGCAGCTTGGTCTCGGACGAAGAGACCCAGTACTTC. It translates to CASSLVSDEETQYF.

V gene TRBV5-6 combines with J gene TRBJ2-7; D remains ambiguous. Germline CDR1 and CDR2: SGHDT and YYEEEE. V was pared by 3 bases and J by 4 bases, with 20 bases between. This CDR3 spans 16 amino acids. The CDR3, as DNA: TGTGCCAGCAGCTCGTCCGTTCGGATAACCCTATACGAGCAGTACTTC. This sequence encodes CASSSSVRITLYEQYF.

The chain recombines TRBV11-2 with TRBJ2-1; TRBD1 aligns across 7 bases. Looked up from germline, CDR1 is SGHAT and CDR2 is FQNNGV. V lost 3 bases, J lost 8 bases, and 7 bases stayed unmatched. The CDR3 spans 14 residues. The CDR3 sequence: CASSFRLQGYEQFF. The CDR3 DNA reads as TGTGCCAGCAGCTTCAGACTACAGGGGTATGAGCAGTTCTTC.

This chain uses TRBV30 with TRBJ1-3; TRBD1 matches at 8 bases. The CDR3 runs to 13 residues. Germline V gene data show CDR1 as GTSNPN and CDR2 as SVGIG (reference sequence). J lost 0 bases, V lost 5 bases, and 0 bases had no gene match. CDR3 nucleotides: TGTGCCTGGGGGACAGGCTCTGGAAACACCATATATTTT. It translates to CAWGTGSGNTIYF.

This chain uses TRBV6-1 with TRBJ2-5; D call uncertain. This CDR3 spans 15 amino acids. V was trimmed by 11 bases and J by 0 bases, leaving 19 bases between them. The germline V gene encodes CDR1 MNHNS and CDR2 SASEGT. The CDR3 DNA follows: TGTGCCGCCAGCAGTAGATCCTCGTACCAAGAGACCCAGTACTTC. Amino acid sequence: CAASSRSSYQETQYF.